This is a list of T cell receptor beta chains from one sample in a study of blood T cell repertoires in COVID-19. Produced via immunoSEQ multiplex PCR; TCRdb's table is partial and in-frame only. The table records around 300,000 clones, 88% of them present only once. Sample: PBMCs or T cells enriched from blood (not recorded which). The receptors derive from a woman aged 45-65 years who had recovered from COVID-19. Each CDR3 is given with its conserved first and last residue. Fields, in order: clone size, J gene, V gene, D gene, CDR3 protein, CDR3 DNA. A D gene is named only where the DNA matches it firmly. For some rows the clone size is stated as once, few or many, or as a class when expanded; others skip it.

once TRBJ2-1 TRBV2 TRBD2 CASSSQGLADYNEQFF TGTGCCAGCAGCTCGCAAGGACTAGCGGACTACAATGAGCAGTTCTTC
. TRBJ1-5 TRBV28 TRBD1 CASRDRTNNQPQHF TGTGCCAGCAGGGACAGGACAAACAATCAGCCCCAGCATTTT
few TRBJ2-1 TRBV7-3 TRBD2 CASSLGTSGRRLGGEQFF TGTGCCAGCAGCTTGGGGACTAGCGGGAGGAGGTTGGGAGGTGAGCAGTTCTTC
once TRBJ2-6 TRBV4-1 TRBD1 CASSQEGPGTGVLGANVLTF TGCGCCAGCAGCCAAGAGGGACCCGGGACAGGCGTCCTCGGGGCCAACGTCCTGACTTTC
few TRBJ1-1 TRBV29-1 . CSVLAGGAFF TGCAGCGTGCTGGCAGGTGGGGCTTTCTTT
. TRBJ2-5 TRBV29-1 TRBD1 CSAKDRGRAETQYF TGCAGCGCAAAAGACAGGGGGCGCGCGGAGACCCAGTACTTC
. TRBJ2-1 TRBV7-8 TRBD2 CASSSTLAGVIYEQFF TGTGCCAGCAGCTCAACACTAGCGGGAGTTATCTATGAGCAGTTCTTC
. TRBJ2-1 TRBV4-2 . CASSQDQIAEQFF TGTGCCAGCAGCCAAGATCAGATTGCTGAGCAGTTCTTC
. TRBJ2-7 TRBV19 TRBD1 CASHNRDRPYEQYF TGTGCCAGTCATAACCGGGACAGACCGTACGAGCAGTACTTC
. TRBJ1-4 TRBV18 . CASSPPRPGGVKLFF TGTGCCAGCTCACCACCGCGCCCGGGAGGGGTAAAACTGTTTTTT
. TRBJ2-5 TRBV7-2 TRBD2 CASSLASGSTETQYF TGTGCCAGCAGCTTAGCTAGCGGGAGCACTGAGACCCAGTACTTC
. TRBJ1-5 TRBV28 TRBD1 CASRGTGGQPQHF TGTGCCAGCAGAGGGACAGGAGGCCAGCCCCAGCATTTT
. TRBJ2-1 TRBV5-5 TRBD2 CASSLTSSGRAGQFF TGTGCCAGCAGCTTGACGTCTAGCGGGAGGGCCGGGCAGTTCTTC
. TRBJ1-2 TRBV18 . CASSPSENYGYTF TGTGCCAGCTCCCCTAGCGAGAACTATGGCTACACCTTC
. TRBJ1-5 TRBV7-4 . CASSSQNGGFRQPQHF TGTGCCAGCAGCTCCCAGAACGGGGGTTTTCGTCAGCCCCAGCATTTT
. TRBJ2-1 TRBV3-1/TRBV3-2 TRBD2 CASSQTSGAYNEQFF TGTGCCAGCAGCCAAACTAGCGGGGCCTACAATGAGCAGTTCTTC
. TRBJ2-2 TRBV6-5 TRBD2 CASSWTSANTGELFF TGTGCCAGCAGTTGGACTAGCGCGAACACCGGGGAGCTGTTTTTT
. TRBJ1-4 TRBV30 . CAWSAQGSGKLFF TGTGCCTGGAGTGCACAGGGTTCCGGAAAACTGTTTTTT
once TRBJ1-2 TRBV6-5 . CASTPDSLPHYGYTF TGTGCCAGCACCCCTGACAGTCTTCCCCACTATGGCTACACCTTC
. TRBJ2-1 TRBV7-2 . CASSSVFNEQFF TGTGCCAGCAGCTCTGTTTTCAATGAGCAGTTCTTC
. TRBJ1-3 TRBV28 . CASSWGMFENTIYF TGTGCCAGCAGTTGGGGCATGTTTGAAAACACCATATATTTT
. TRBJ2-5 TRBV27 . CASSSLKVYQETQYF TGTGCCAGCAGTTCACTAAAGGTGTACCAAGAGACCCAGTACTTC
. TRBJ2-7 TRBV4-3 . CASSPGSPDYEQYF TGCGCCAGCAGCCCAGGGTCCCCCGACTACGAGCAGTACTTC
. TRBJ2-1 TRBV5-4 . CASSLISEYNEQFF TGTGCCAGCAGCTTGATCAGCGAGTACAATGAGCAGTTCTTC
. TRBJ2-1 TRBV11-2 . CASSLVAGARDEQFF TGTGCCAGCAGCTTAGTGGCGGGGGCTCGGGATGAGCAGTTCTTC
. TRBJ1-6 TRBV14 TRBD1 CASSHGTGESSPLHF TGTGCCAGCAGCCACGGGACAGGGGAATCCTCACCCCTCCACTTT
. TRBJ1-5 TRBV27 TRBD1 CASSLLTGGNQPQHF TGTGCCAGCAGTTTACTGACAGGGGGCAATCAGCCCCAGCATTTT
. TRBJ1-1 TRBV7-9 TRBD1 CASSPDRGYTEAFF TGTGCCAGCAGCCCCGACAGGGGGTACACTGAAGCTTTCTTT
. TRBJ1-6 TRBV5-1 . CASQNRDPLSPLHF TGCGCCAGCCAAAACAGGGATCCACTTTCACCCCTCCACTTT
. TRBJ1-6 TRBV3-1/TRBV3-2 . CASSRRQGPGDSPLHF TGTGCCAGCAGCCGGCGTCAGGGCCCCGGAGATTCACCCCTCCACTTT
. TRBJ1-2 TRBV28 . CASTGQGRGYTF TGTGCCAGCACAGGGCAGGGTCGTGGCTACACCTTC
once TRBJ1-5 TRBV28 . CASSFSGQPQHF TGTGCCAGCAGTTTCTCGGGTCAGCCCCAGCATTTT
. TRBJ1-2 TRBV28 . CASSFDSDSVYGYTF TGTGCCAGCAGTTTTGATTCCGACAGCGTTTATGGCTACACCTTC
. TRBJ1-5 TRBV4-1 TRBD1 CASSQPTGRGKDQPQHF TGCGCCAGCAGCCAGCCGACAGGGCGGGGTAAAGATCAGCCCCAGCATTTT
. TRBJ1-4 TRBV9 TRBD1 CASPYRGRREKLFF TGTGCCAGTCCTTACAGGGGGCGGAGGGAAAAACTGTTTTTT
. TRBJ1-5 TRBV6-2/TRBV6-3 TRBD1 CASSYPQGAGNQPQHF TGTGCCAGCAGTTACCCGCAGGGGGCCGGCAATCAGCCCCAGCATTTT
. TRBJ2-7 TRBV2 TRBD2 CASSGRLAGDNHEQYF TGTGCCAGCAGTGGGAGACTAGCGGGAGATAACCACGAGCAGTACTTC
. TRBJ1-2 TRBV28 . CASSLRGATAGYGYTF TGTGCCAGCAGTTTAAGAGGAGCAACAGCGGGGTATGGCTACACCTTC
. TRBJ1-3 TRBV3-1/TRBV3-2 . CASSPEQGRYSGNTIYF TGTGCCAGCAGCCCCGAACAGGGACGCTACTCTGGAAACACCATATATTTT
. TRBJ1-5 TRBV28 . CASSLYDTEDYSNQPQHF TGTGCCAGCAGTTTATACGACACCGAAGACTATAGCAATCAGCCCCAGCATTTT
. TRBJ1-2 TRBV18 . CASSPLPQGKNYGYTF TGTGCCAGCTCACCTCTGCCTCAGGGTAAAAACTATGGCTACACCTTC
. TRBJ1-3 TRBV5-4 TRBD1 CASSLGGRGANTIYF TGTGCCAGCAGCTTGGGTGGCAGGGGGGCAAACACCATATATTTT
. TRBJ1-5 TRBV3-1/TRBV3-2 . CASSQGRGVSQPQHF TGTGCCAGCAGCCAAGGCAGGGGCGTTAGTCAGCCCCAGCATTTT
. TRBJ1-2 TRBV19 TRBD1 CASQRGAGQGYGYTF TGTGCCAGTCAGCGCGGTGCGGGACAGGGGTATGGCTACACCTTC
. TRBJ1-2 TRBV28 TRBD1 CASSLHPQGANGYTF TGTGCCAGCAGTTTACACCCTCAGGGGGCTAATGGCTACACCTTC
. TRBJ2-1 TRBV6-4 . CASSDITGKPYNEQFF TGTGCCAGCAGTGACATAACAGGGAAACCCTACAATGAGCAGTTCTTC
. TRBJ1-6 TRBV19 TRBD1 CASSIGTGYAPLHF TGTGCCAGTAGTATCGGGACAGGGTATGCACCCCTCCACTTT
. TRBJ2-2 TRBV27 TRBD2 CASSFFGTSGSDTGELFF TGTGCCAGCAGTTTCTTTGGGACTAGCGGGAGTGATACCGGGGAGCTGTTTTTT
. TRBJ2-5 TRBV5-1 TRBD2 CASSLELAGKTQYF TGCGCCAGCAGCTTAGAACTAGCGGGAAAGACCCAGTACTTC
once TRBJ1-1 TRBV10-2 TRBD1 CASRGQGYTEAFF TGCGCCAGCAGAGGACAGGGCTACACTGAAGCTTTCTTT
few TRBJ1-5 TRBV7-2 TRBD1 CASSSDRPNQPQHF TGTGCCAGCAGCTCGGACAGGCCCAATCAGCCCCAGCATTTT